This is a list of T cell receptor beta chains from one sample in a study of blood T cell repertoires in COVID-19. Clones were read by immunoSEQ multiplex PCR, and TCRdb kept only the in-frame ones, dropping some. The sample lists about 150,000 clones, about 89% occurring once. Input material: peripheral blood. The receptors come from a man at least 80 years old with acute or convalescent COVID-19. Each CDR3 is given without its conserved first and last residue. The order of the fields is V gene, CDR3 protein.

TRBV10-3	ASRGGSSGTSTGELF
TRBV7-9	ASSLAGGYGYT
TRBV28	ASSFLGTGNILAKNIQY
TRBV5-8	ASSLGLQTNYGYT
TRBV7-8	ASSPRPSGRNNEQF
TRBV2	ASSKDAPGINEQF
TRBV28	ASTPGQALYEQY
TRBV12-3/TRBV12-4	ASSGQGDSPLH
TRBV9	ASSVALLAGGPNEQF
TRBV25-1	ASSDTGQGFFQY
TRBV28	ASRSDRDSNQPQH
TRBV7-8	ASSPSPGNYGYT
TRBV28	ASSFIRGADTQY
TRBV5-6	ASSDTSGGTLTGELF
TRBV19	ASSMMGLSTDTQY
TRBV4-2	ASSPLAGFYNEQF